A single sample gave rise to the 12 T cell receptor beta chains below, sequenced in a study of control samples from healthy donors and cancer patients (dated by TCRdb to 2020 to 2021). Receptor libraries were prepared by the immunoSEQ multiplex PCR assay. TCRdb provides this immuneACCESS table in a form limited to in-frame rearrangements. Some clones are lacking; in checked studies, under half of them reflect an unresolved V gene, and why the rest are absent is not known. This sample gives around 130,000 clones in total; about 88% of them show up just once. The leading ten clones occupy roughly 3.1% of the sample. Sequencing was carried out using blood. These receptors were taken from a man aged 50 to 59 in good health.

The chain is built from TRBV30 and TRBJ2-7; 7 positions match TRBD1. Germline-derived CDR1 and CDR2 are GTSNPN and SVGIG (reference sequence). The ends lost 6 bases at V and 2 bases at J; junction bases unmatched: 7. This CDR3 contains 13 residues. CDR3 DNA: TGTGCCTGCGAACAGGGGACGACCTACGAGCAGTACTTC. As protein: CACEQGTTYEQYF.

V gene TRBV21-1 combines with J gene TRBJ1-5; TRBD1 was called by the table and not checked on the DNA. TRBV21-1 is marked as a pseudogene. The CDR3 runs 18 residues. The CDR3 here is CASSKGVAGWDSNQPQHF. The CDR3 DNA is TGTGCCAGCAGCAAAGGGGTTGCAGGGTGGGATAGCAATCAGCCCCAGCATTTT.

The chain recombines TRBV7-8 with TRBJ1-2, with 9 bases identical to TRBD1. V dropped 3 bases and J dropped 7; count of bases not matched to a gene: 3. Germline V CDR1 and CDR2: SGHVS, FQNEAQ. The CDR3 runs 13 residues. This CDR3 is CASSLDRGGGYTF. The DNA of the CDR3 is TGTGCCAGCAGCTTGGACAGGGGAGGTGGCTACACCTTC.

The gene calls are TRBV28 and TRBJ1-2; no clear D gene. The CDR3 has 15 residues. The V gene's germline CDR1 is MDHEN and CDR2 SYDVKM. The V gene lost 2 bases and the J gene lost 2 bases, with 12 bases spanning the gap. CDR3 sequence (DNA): TGTGCCAGCAGTTTAAGAGGCGGTGTAAACTATGGCTACACCTTC. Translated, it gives CASSLRGGVNYGYTF.

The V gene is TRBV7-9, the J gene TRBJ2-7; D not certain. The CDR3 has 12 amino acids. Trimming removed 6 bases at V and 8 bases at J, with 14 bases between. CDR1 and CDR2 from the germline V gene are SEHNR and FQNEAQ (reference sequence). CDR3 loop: CASSPEGDKQYF. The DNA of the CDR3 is TGTGCCAGCAGTCCCGAAGGTGATAAGCAGTACTTC.

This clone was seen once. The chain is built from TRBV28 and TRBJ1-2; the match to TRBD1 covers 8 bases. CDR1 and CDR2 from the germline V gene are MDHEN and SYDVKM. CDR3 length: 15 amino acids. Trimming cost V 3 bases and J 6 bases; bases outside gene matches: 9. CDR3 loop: CASSLTGAVVDGYTF. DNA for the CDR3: TGTGCCAGCAGTTTGACAGGGGCGGTGGTGGATGGCTACACCTTC.

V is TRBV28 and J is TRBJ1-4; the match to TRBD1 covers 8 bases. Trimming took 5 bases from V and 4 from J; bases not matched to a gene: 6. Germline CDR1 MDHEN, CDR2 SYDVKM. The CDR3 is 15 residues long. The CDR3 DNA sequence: TGTGCCAGCAGTGGCGGGGGACAGGATAATGAAAAACTGTTTTTT. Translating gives CASSGGGQDNEKLFF.

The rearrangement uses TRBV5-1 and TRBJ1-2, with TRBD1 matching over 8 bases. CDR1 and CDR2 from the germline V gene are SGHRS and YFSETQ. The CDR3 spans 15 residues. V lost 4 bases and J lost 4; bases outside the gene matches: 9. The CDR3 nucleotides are TGCGCCAGCAGCGAGAGACAGGGGTCTGGCTATGGCTACACCTTC. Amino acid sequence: CASSERQGSGYGYTF.

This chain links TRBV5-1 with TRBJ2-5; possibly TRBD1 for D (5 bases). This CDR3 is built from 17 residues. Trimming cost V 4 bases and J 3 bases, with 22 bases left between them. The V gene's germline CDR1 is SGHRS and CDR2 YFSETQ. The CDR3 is CASSPRAGLISEETQYF. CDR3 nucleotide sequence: TGCGCCAGCAGCCCTCGCGCAGGGCTAATCTCCGAAGAGACCCAGTACTTC.

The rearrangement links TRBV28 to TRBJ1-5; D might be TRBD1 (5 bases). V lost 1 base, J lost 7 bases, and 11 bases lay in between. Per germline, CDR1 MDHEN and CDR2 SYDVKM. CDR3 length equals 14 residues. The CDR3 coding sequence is TGTGCCAGCAGTTTATCCCCCGCAGGGCAGCCCCAGCATTTT. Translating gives CASSLSPAGQPQHF.

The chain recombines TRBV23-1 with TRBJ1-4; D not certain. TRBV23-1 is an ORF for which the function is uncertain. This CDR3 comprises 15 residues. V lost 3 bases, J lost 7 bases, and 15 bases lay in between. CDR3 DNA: TGCGCCAGCAGTCACCTTTCCGGTACCCCTGAAAAACTGTTTTTT. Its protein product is CASSHLSGTPEKLFF.

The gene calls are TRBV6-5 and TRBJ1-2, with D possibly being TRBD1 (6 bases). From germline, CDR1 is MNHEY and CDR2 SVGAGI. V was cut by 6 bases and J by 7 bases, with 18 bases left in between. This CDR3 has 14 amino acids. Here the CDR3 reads CASRVEGGAGGYTF. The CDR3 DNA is TGTGCCAGCAGGGTAGAGGGGGGCGCGGGTGGCTACACCTTC.